The rows below give T cell receptor beta chains drawn from one sample of a study of response to subunit inactivated influenza vaccine. Using its own MiXCR run on the RT-PCR reads, TCRdb lists one record per CDR3 protein. Among around 520,000 distinct CDR3 sequences listed, about 25% were seen once. Specimen: CD4+ T cells sorted from PBMCs, collected roughly 5 days after vaccination. Every receptor here comes from a man aged 45-65 years who received an inactivated influenza vaccine. Both conserved end residues are part of each CDR3. The D gene is left open where the match is weak. The size of a clone is reported for some rows only, either as once, few or many, or as a class for expanded clones.

v_gene	abundance	j_gene	d_gene	CDR3aa	CDR3nt
TRBV5-1	NA	TRBJ2-3	NA	CASSLAATTSTDTQYF	TGCGCCAGCAGCTTGGCGGCAACAACTAGCACAGATACGCAGTATTTT
TRBV9	few	TRBJ2-7	TRBD2	CASSVAGGPYEQYF	TGTGCCAGCAGCGTAGCGGGAGGACCCTACGAGCAGTACTTC
TRBV12-3/TRBV12-4	few	TRBJ2-1	NA	CASLGGTRRGEQFF	TGTGCCAGCCTTGGTGGGACAAGACGGGGTGAGCAGTTCTTC
TRBV7-6	NA	TRBJ2-3	NA	CASSLVAVNWGDTQYF	TGTGCCAGCAGCTTAGTGGCGGTCAACTGGGGAGATACGCAGTATTTT
TRBV29-1	NA	TRBJ1-1	TRBD1	CSGSFGQGNTEAFF	TGCAGCGGCTCCTTCGGACAGGGTAACACTGAAGCTTTCTTT
TRBV6-2/TRBV6-3	few	TRBJ2-6	NA	CASSYKDRLSGANVLTF	TGTGCCAGCAGTTACAAGGACAGACTCTCTGGGGCCAACGTCCTGACTTTC
TRBV11-2	NA	TRBJ1-6	NA	CASSSLGISYNSPLHF	TGTGCCAGCAGCTCTCTGGGGATCTCCTATAATTCACCCCTCCACTTT
TRBV5-5	few	TRBJ2-3	TRBD1	CASSLVQGGTDTQYF	TGTGCCAGCAGCTTGGTACAGGGGGGCACAGATACGCAGTATTTT
TRBV20-1	few	TRBJ1-2	NA	CSASWDRVGYGYTF	TGCAGTGCTAGCTGGGACCGGGTCGGGTATGGCTACACCTTC
TRBV10-3	many	TRBJ2-3	NA	CAISESTDTQYF	TGTGCCATCAGTGAAAGCACAGATACGCAGTATTTT
TRBV6-1	few	TRBJ2-7	NA	CASSDDQGYEQYF	TGTGCCAGCAGTGATGATCAGGGGTACGAGCAGTACTTC
TRBV4-3	NA	TRBJ1-4	NA	CASSRHTGAGEKLFF	TGCGCCAGCAGCCGGCATACAGGTGCGGGTGAAAAACTGTTTTTT
TRBV9	NA	TRBJ2-3	NA	CASSVLAESTDTQYF	TGTGCCAGCAGCGTATTAGCGGAGAGCACAGATACGCAGTATTTT
TRBV5-1	NA	TRBJ2-1	TRBD1	CASSADRARQFF	TGCGCCAGCAGCGCCGACAGGGCTAGGCAGTTCTTC
TRBV29-1	few	TRBJ2-4	NA	CSVEETQDIQYF	TGCAGCGTTGAAGAAACGCAGGACATTCAGTACTTC
TRBV29-1	few	TRBJ2-1	TRBD2	CSARTGLAGGNEQFF	TGCAGCGCTCGTACAGGACTAGCGGGAGGGAATGAGCAGTTCTTC
TRBV7-2	NA	TRBJ2-3	NA	CASSQPKADTQYF	TGTGCCAGCAGTCAACCGAAGGCGGATACGCAGTATTTT
TRBV6-1	NA	TRBJ1-5	NA	CASSRGHQNQPQHF	TGTGCCAGCAGCCGGGGACACCAGAATCAGCCCCAGCATTTT
TRBV18	NA	TRBJ1-2	NA	CASSPSYGYTF	TGTGCCAGCTCACCTAGTTATGGCTACACCTTC
TRBV20-1	NA	TRBJ1-1	NA	CSAPRAGDTEAFF	TGCAGTGCCCCGCGAGCGGGGGATACTGAAGCTTTCTTT
TRBV2	NA	TRBJ2-7	TRBD2	CASRVDGGSYEQYF	TGTGCCAGCAGAGTAGACGGCGGGAGTTACGAGCAGTACTTC
TRBV6-2/TRBV6-3	many	TRBJ1-5	TRBD1	CASSETGGYQPQHF	TGTGCCAGCAGCGAGACAGGGGGCTATCAGCCCCAGCATTTT
TRBV5-1	few	TRBJ2-7	TRBD2	CASRPGLARIYEQYF	TGCGCCAGCAGGCCAGGACTAGCCCGGATCTACGAGCAGTACTTC
TRBV5-1	NA	TRBJ2-1	NA	CASSTTGSEQFF	TGCGCCAGCAGCACAACAGGGTCAGAGCAGTTCTTC